This entry features one T cell receptor beta chain sequence. Its specific antigen is unknown. No base qualities exist here, and no much larger clone lies one base off it. The method behind the library was multiplex PCR. The run used an Illumina HiSeq 4000. TCR beta libraries were built with iRepertoire HTBI primers and Arm-PCR amplification of CDR3 regions. PCR products were gel purified before sequencing. As for how the authors treated the data: Across samples, around 58 TRBV and 12 to 15 TRBJ segments were identified and used for gene usage analysis of CDR3 amino acid clonotypes. Filtered high-quality paired reads were merged into contigs using COPE and FqMerger. Contigs were aligned with BLAST to IMGT TRBV, TRBD and TRBJ reference genes, and CDR3 was defined per IMGT. Any clonotype with a frequency above 0.1% was classified as a highly expanded clone. Shannon entropy was used to measure repertoire diversity, and the Gini coefficient was used to measure V-J evenness. A clonotype found in more than one individual was treated as public. The raw public data were reprocessed by TCRdb itself: fastp quality trimming at Q25, MiXCR clonotype calling, in-frame beta chains only. Each entry is one CDR3 protein sequence, shown with its most common DNA and genes. TCRdb's processing, not the study's, gives the V and J calls here. The sample table holds 400,000 to 500,000 distinct CDR3 sequences, of which under 25% were seen once. The ten largest clones capture around 13% of the sample.

What the time point label conveys for this sample: persistent/refractory GD, antithyroid drugs over 5 years with positive TRAb. RNA was extracted from PBMCs in TRIzol for both TCR sequencing and RNA sequencing. The diagnosis of Graves' disease was made according to American Thyroid Association guidelines. Recruitment of patients was carried out at an endocrinology department in Xi'an, China. Each patient gave roughly 10 milliliters of peripheral blood, collected in an EDTA anticoagulant tube. Ficoll Paque Plus density gradient separation was used to isolate PBMCs, and no further T cell sorting was performed. An Agilent 2100 Bioanalyzer and agarose gel were used to check RNA quality, and a NanoDrop 2000 was used to measure RNA concentration. The sample is drawn from a study of regulatory T cells in long-lasting Graves disease (dated by TCRdb to about 2021). About the full investigation: To count as having persistent Graves' disease, a patient had to have received antithyroid drug treatment for over 5 years with TSH receptor autoantibodies remaining persistently positive. This study used TCR sequencing and RNA sequencing of peripheral blood to compare persistent Graves' disease patients against newly diagnosed Graves' disease patients. The study took place in China and was registered as a clinical trial. Antithyroid drugs had been taken for approximately 10 years on average by persistent Graves' disease patients in the clinical cohort. A total of approximately 35 samples underwent TCR sequencing: some 13 from persistent and about 20 from newly diagnosed Graves' disease patients. What the study reported, not specific to this receptor: Persistent patients shared more public clonotypes among themselves (around 2,500) than newly diagnosed patients did (over 950). Peripheral blood alone was examined, since thyroid tissue, which constituted the primary lesion, could not be accessed. Persistent disease showed preferential use of TRBV28, TRBJ1-2 and TRBJ2-5, whereas newly diagnosed disease favored TRBV20-1 and TRBJ2-1. As a limitation, the authors acknowledged that the small sample size may reduce accuracy. Compared with newly diagnosed patients, patients with persistent Graves' disease had lower TCR Shannon entropy and fewer highly expanded clones, which suggests clonal expansion. Sequencing and analysis were limited to the TCR beta chain.

Trimming at the junction amounts to 2 bases on V and 3 bases on J, and the germline ends lie 13 bases apart. Including cysteine and phenylalanine, the CDR3 has 16 amino acids. The CDR3 DNA has 48 bases and is translated from base 1. Recombination joined TRBV12-3 or TRBV12-4 with TRBJ1-4; the D gene cannot be named for sure. The sequencing used peripheral blood mononuclear cells (PBMCs), collected when the disease was refractory, from a patient treated with antithyroid drugs. The origin of this receptor is a female donor with Graves disease. The nucleotide sequence is TGTGCCAGCAGTTTATTTGCCCGGGGATCTAATGAAAAACTGTTTTTT. Its coded protein is CASSLFARGSNEKLFF.